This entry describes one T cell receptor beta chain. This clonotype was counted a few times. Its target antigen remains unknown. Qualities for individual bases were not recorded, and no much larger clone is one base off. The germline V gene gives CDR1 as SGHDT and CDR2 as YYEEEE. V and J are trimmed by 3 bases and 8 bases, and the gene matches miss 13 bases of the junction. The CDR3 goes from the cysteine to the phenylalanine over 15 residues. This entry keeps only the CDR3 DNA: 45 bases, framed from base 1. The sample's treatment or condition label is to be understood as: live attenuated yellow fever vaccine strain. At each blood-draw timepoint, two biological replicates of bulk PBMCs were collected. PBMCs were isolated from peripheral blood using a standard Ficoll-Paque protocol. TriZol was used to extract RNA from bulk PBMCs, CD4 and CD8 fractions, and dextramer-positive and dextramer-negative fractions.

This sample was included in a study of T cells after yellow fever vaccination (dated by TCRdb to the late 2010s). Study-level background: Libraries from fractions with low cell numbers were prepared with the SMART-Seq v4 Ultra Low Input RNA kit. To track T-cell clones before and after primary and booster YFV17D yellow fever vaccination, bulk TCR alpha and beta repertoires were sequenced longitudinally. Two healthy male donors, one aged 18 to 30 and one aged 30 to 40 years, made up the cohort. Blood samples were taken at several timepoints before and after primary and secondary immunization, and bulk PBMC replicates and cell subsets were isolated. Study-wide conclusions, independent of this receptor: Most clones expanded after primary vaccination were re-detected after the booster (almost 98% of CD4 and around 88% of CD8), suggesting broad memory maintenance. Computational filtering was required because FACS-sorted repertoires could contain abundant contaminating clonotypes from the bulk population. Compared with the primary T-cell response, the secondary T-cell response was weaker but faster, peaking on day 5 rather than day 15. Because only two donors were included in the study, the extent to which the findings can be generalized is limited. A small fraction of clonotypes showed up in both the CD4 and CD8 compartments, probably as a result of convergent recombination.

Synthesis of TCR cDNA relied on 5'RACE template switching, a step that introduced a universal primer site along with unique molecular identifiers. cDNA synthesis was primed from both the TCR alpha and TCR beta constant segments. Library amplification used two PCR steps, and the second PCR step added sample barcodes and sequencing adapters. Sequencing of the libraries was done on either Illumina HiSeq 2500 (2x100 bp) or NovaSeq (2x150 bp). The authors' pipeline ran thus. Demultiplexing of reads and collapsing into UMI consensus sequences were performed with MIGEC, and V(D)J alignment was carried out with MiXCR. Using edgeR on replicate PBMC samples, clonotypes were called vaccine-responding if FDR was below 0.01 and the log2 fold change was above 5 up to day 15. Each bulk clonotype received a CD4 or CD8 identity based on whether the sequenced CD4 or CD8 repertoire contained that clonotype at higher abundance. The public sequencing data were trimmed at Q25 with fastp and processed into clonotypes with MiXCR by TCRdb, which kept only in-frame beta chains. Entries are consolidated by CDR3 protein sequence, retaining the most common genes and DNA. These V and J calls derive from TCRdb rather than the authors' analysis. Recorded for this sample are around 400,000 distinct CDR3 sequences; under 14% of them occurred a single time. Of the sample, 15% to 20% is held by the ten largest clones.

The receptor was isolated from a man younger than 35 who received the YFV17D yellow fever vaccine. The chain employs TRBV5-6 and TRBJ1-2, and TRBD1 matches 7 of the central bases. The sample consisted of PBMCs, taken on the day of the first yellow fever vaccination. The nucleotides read TGTGCCAGCAGCTGGGTTGACAGGGATGCTAAGGGCTACACCTTC. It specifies CASSWVDRDAKGYTF.